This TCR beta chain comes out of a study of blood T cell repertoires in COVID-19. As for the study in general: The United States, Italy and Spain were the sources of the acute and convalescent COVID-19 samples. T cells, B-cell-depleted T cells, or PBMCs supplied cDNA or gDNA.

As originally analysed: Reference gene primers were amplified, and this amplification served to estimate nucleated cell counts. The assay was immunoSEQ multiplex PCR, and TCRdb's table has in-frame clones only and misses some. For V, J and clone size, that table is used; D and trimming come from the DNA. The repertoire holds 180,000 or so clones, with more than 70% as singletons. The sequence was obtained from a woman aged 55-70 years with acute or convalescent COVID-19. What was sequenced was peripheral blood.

CDR3 nucleotides: TGCAGCGTTCGGGAACGGGGATACGAGCAGTACTTC. Its translation: CSVRERGYEQYF. The J gene is TRBJ2-7, the V gene TRBV29-1; a possible D gene is TRBD2 (5 bases). V dropped 5 bases and J dropped 4 bases, with 12 bases sitting between them. The CDR3 extends over 12 amino acids. Germline V gives CDR1 SQVTM, CDR2 ANQGSEA.